These 27 T cell receptor beta chains were sequenced from one sample in a study of blood T cell repertoires in COVID-19. Some clones are missing from TCRdb's copy, which holds only in-frame ones; the method was immunoSEQ multiplex PCR. The sample lists about 100,000 clones, around 85% occurring once. The sample taken for sequencing was peripheral blood. The receptors come from a human donor in a cohort sampled during active COVID-19.

V usage is TRBV9 and J usage is TRBJ2-7; the match to TRBD1 covers 10 bases. Germline lookup yields CDR1 SGDLS and CDR2 YYNGEE. The junction had 3 bases not matched to a gene; V was cut back by 7 bases and J by 5 bases. This CDR3 contains 12 residues. CDR3 sequence reads: CASGQGGDEQYF. The CDR3 DNA sequence: TGTGCCAGCGGACAGGGGGGCGACGAGCAGTACTTC.

As for this clone: The same CDR3 arises from other DNA sequences in this sample as well. This sequence joins TRBV18 and TRBJ1-1; D unclear. The CDR3 runs 15 residues. Trimming pared 0 bases from V and 2 bases from J, leaving 10 bases between. CDR1 KGHSH and CDR2 LQKENI come from the germline V gene. The CDR3 loop is CASSPPGRTNTEAFF. Here the CDR3 DNA reads TGTGCCAGCTCACCACCGGGCAGGACTAACACTGAAGCTTTCTTT.

This sequence joins TRBV6-6 and TRBJ2-1; 9 nucleotides match TRBD2. Germline CDR1 reads MNHNY; CDR2 reads SVGAGI (reference sequence). CDR3 length: 16 amino acids. Trimming cost V 10 bases and J 6 bases; bases outside gene matches: 16. This CDR3 is CAKLVHFGRGGNEQFF. The CDR3, as DNA: TGTGCCAAACTCGTCCACTTTGGGCGGGGGGGCAATGAGCAGTTCTTC.

The chain couples TRBV10-1 to TRBJ2-7; D is unresolved. Trimming pared 8 bases from V and 1 base from J, leaving 9 bases between. Germline CDR1 and CDR2: WNHNN and SYGVQD (reference sequence). The CDR3 sequence is 12 residues long. This chain's CDR3 is CASASTSYEQYF. The DNA of the CDR3 is TGCGCCAGCGCGTCCACTTCCTACGAGCAGTACTTC.

The V call is TRBV11-2, the J call TRBJ1-3, with D tentatively TRBD1 (6 bases). This CDR3 region has 16 residues. Germline V gene lookup returns CDR1 SGHAT and CDR2 FQNNGV. V gave up 0 bases and J gave up 3 bases, with 12 bases separating them. The chain's CDR3 is CASSLEGAMGGNTIYF. The DNA for the CDR3 is TGTGCCAGCAGCTTAGAGGGGGCCATGGGTGGAAACACCATATATTTT.

J is TRBJ2-3 and V is TRBV5-1; tentative D call: TRBD2 (5 bases). This CDR3 region has 17 residues. V lost 0 bases and J lost 1, with 15 bases in between. Germline V gene data show CDR1 as SGHRS and CDR2 as YFSETQ. CDR3 protein: CASSLALTGLRTDTQYF. CDR3 DNA sequence: TGCGCCAGCAGCTTGGCCTTGACCGGACTCCGCACAGATACGCAGTATTTT.

This clone appeared a single time. The junction and the germline gene differ at one end; a read error may be behind it. Other DNA sequences within the sample encode an identical CDR3. The gene calls are TRBV6-1 and TRBJ2-1; 8 bases are a match to TRBD1. The CDR3 covers 14 residues. Germline V lookup: CDR1 MNHNS, CDR2 SASEGT. In DNA, the CDR3 is TGCGCCAGCAATGAAAGACAGGGGATCGATGAGCAGTTCTTC. It codes for CASNERQGIDEQFF.

The chain has TRBV11-2 and TRBJ2-7; D is possibly TRBD2 (6 bases). CDR3 size: 13 residues. Deletions cut 4 bases from V and 6 bases from J, with 13 bases between. The germline gives CDR1 SGHAT, CDR2 FQNNGV. The CDR3 DNA follows: TGTGCCAGCAGCTGGAGGGCCGGGGGCGAGCAGTACTTC. Translation: CASSWRAGGEQYF.

This CDR3 reads CAISESRETQYF. CDR3 nucleotide sequence: TGTGCCATCAGTGAGTCCAGAGAGACCCAGTACTTC. The chain carries TRBV10-3 and TRBJ2-5, with D uncertain. Germline values: CDR1 ENHRY, CDR2 SYGVKD. This CDR3 is built from 12 residues. Trimming removed 0 bases at V and 4 bases at J, with 3 bases between.

This sequence joins TRBV9 and TRBJ2-1, with 10 bases fitting TRBD2. Per the germline V gene, CDR1 is SGDLS and CDR2 is YYNGEE. The CDR3 is 18 residues long. The V segment lost 2 bases and the J segment 8 bases; nucleotides outside the gene matches: 16. In nucleotides, the CDR3 is TGTGCCAGCAGCGTCCGACCTAGCGGGGGAGATCTGATCGATGAGCAGTTCTTC. Amino acids: CASSVRPSGGDLIDEQFF.

The V gene is TRBV7-2, the J gene TRBJ2-1, with 11 bases that match TRBD2. This CDR3 contains 15 residues. CDR1 SGHTA and CDR2 FQGNSA come from the germline V gene. V shed 2 bases and J 9 bases; nucleotides not matched to a gene: 6. The CDR3 reads CASSLQLAGGTEQFF. The DNA for the CDR3 is TGTGCCAGCAGCTTACAGCTAGCGGGGGGAACTGAGCAGTTCTTC.

This clone has only one observation. The rearrangement links TRBV7-6 to TRBJ2-5, with TRBD1 identical over 8 bases. The V segment lost 5 bases and the J segment 6 bases; nucleotides outside the gene matches: 11. CDR1 and CDR2 from the germline V gene are SGHVS and FNYEAQ. The CDR3 consists of 15 residues. CDR3 DNA sequence: TGTGCCAGCAGCATCGAAGGACAGGGTCGGAAGACCCAGTACTTC. Residues: CASSIEGQGRKTQYF.

The chain is built from TRBV20-1 and TRBJ2-3; possibly TRBD1 for D (6 bases). The CDR3 has 12 amino acids. Germline V gene data show CDR1 as DFQATT and CDR2 as SNEGSKA (reference sequence). V was pared by 3 bases and J by 8 bases, with 12 bases between. The CDR3 reads CSASPDSRTQYF. CDR3 in DNA: TGCAGTGCTAGTCCGGACAGTCGTACGCAGTATTTT.

This chain connects TRBV7-2 to TRBJ1-1; 8 nucleotides match TRBD1. CDR1 and CDR2 from the germline V gene are SGHTA and FQGNSA. V trimming: 3 bases; J trimming: 4 bases; junction bases outside the gene matches: 7. The CDR3 is made up of 15 amino acids. This chain's CDR3 is CASSFTGGISTEAFF. The DNA of the CDR3 is TGTGCCAGCAGCTTTACAGGGGGGATAAGCACTGAAGCTTTCTTT.

The chain links TRBV25-1 to TRBJ2-3; 7 positions agree with TRBD2. Looked up from germline, CDR1 is MGHDK and CDR2 is SYGVNS. Trimming took 6 bases from V and 2 from J; bases not matched to a gene: 8. CDR3 size: 15 residues. This chain's CDR3 is CASRGQRGDTDTQYF. CDR3 DNA sequence: TGTGCCAGCAGAGGCCAACGGGGGGACACAGATACGCAGTATTTT.

This chain links TRBV12-5 with TRBJ2-3; maybe TRBD2 (6 bases). This CDR3 contains 18 residues. Per germline, CDR1 LGHNT and CDR2 FRNRAP. V was trimmed by 5 bases and J by 6 bases, leaving 27 bases between them. CDR3 nucleotides: TGTGCTAGTGGTGGGGGACCCGGACTAACCCAAGCGAGGGATACGCAGTATTTT. Translating it yields CASGGGPGLTQARDTQYF.

V usage is TRBV19 and J usage is TRBJ1-6; perhaps TRBD1 as D (6 bases). Trimming took 7 bases from V and 0 from J, leaving 16 bases between them. Germline V gene sequence: CDR1 LNHDA, CDR2 SQIVND (reference sequence). The CDR3 sequence is 17 residues long. The chain's CDR3 is CASNQDRDSSYNSPLHF. The CDR3 DNA sequence: TGTGCCAGTAATCAGGACAGAGATAGCTCCTATAATTCACCCCTCCACTTT.

This clone was found a few times. The rearrangement links TRBV6-5 to TRBJ1-5, with 7 bases fitting TRBD1. Per the germline V gene, CDR1 is MNHEY and CDR2 is SVGAGI. The CDR3 has 13 amino acids. J was trimmed by 5 bases and V by 7 bases; bases with no gene match: 5. This CDR3 reads CASKQGFDQPQHF. CDR3 sequence (DNA): TGTGCCAGCAAACAGGGGTTTGATCAGCCCCAGCATTTT.

The chain recombines TRBV29-1 with TRBJ2-1, with D uncertain. Germline assignment: CDR1 SQVTM and CDR2 ANQGSEA. V lost 4 bases to trimming and J lost 10 bases, with 11 bases between them. This CDR3 is built from 11 residues. CDR3: CSVANAQEQFF. The CDR3 nucleotides are TGCAGCGTTGCTAACGCACAGGAGCAGTTCTTC.

The chain carries TRBV7-9 and TRBJ1-2; D possibly corresponds to TRBD1 (5 bases). V lost 5 bases and J lost 8, with 18 bases in between. This CDR3 is built from 14 residues. Germline V gene data show CDR1 as SEHNR and CDR2 as FQNEAQ (reference sequence). CDR3 in DNA: TGTGCCAGCAGCGGCGGGGCGGGCCTGTACGGCTACACCTTC. The encoded protein is CASSGGAGLYGYTF.

CDR3 DNA sequence: TGTGCCAGCAGTTCATCGCAGGGCTATATCCAAGAGACCCAGTACTTC. Its protein product is CASSSSQGYIQETQYF. V gene TRBV7-6 combines with J gene TRBJ2-5, with D perhaps TRBD1 (5 bases). CDR3 size: 16 residues. Germline CDR1 reads SGHVS; CDR2 reads FNYEAQ. The ends were cut back, 6 bases at V and 1 base at J, with 18 bases in the middle. The whole variable domain, filled in from reference TRBV7-6 and TRBJ2-5, reads GAGVSQSPRYKVTKRGQDVALRCDPISGHVSLYWYRQALGQGPEFLTYFNYEAQQDKSGLPNDRFSAERPEGSISTLTIQRTEQRDSAMYRCASSSSQGYIQETQYFGPGTRLLVL.

This chain links TRBV19 with TRBJ1-1; 9 bases line up with TRBD1. Germline V CDR1 and CDR2: LNHDA, SQIVND (reference sequence). J was trimmed by 7 bases and V by 6 bases; bases with no gene match: 9. This CDR3 comprises 14 residues. CDR3 sequence: CASRQGTGFDEAFF. For the CDR3, the DNA is TGTGCCAGTAGGCAAGGGACAGGGTTTGATGAAGCTTTCTTT.

The gene calls are TRBV7-2 and TRBJ1-2, with TRBD1 as a possible D gene (6 bases). This CDR3 has 20 residues. The V and J ends lost 0 bases and 4 bases respectively, with 27 bases between them. CDR1 SGHTA and CDR2 FQGNSA come from the germline V gene. This CDR3 reads CASSLALSPDSYKFRYGYTF. The CDR3 nucleotides are TGTGCCAGCAGCTTAGCCCTTTCCCCGGACAGCTACAAATTCCGCTATGGCTACACCTTC.

The chain employs TRBV18 and TRBJ1-1, with D maybe TRBD1 (6 bases). V was clipped by 4 bases and J by 5 bases, with 14 bases between them. The CDR3 is made up of 14 amino acids. From germline, CDR1 is KGHSH and CDR2 LQKENI. This CDR3 is CASSLLQGSTEAFF. CDR3 DNA sequence: TGTGCCAGCTCACTTCTACAGGGCTCGACTGAAGCTTTCTTT.

The chain carries TRBV6-6 and TRBJ1-3, with D possibly being TRBD1 (6 bases). The CDR3 sequence is 16 residues long. Germline V gene lookup returns CDR1 MNHNY and CDR2 SVGAGI (reference sequence). Deletions cut 2 bases from V and 0 bases from J, with 11 bases between. The CDR3 coding sequence is TGTGCCAGCAGTTACGGACAGCCGTCCTCTGGAAACACCATATATTTT. It yields the protein CASSYGQPSSGNTIYF.

This chain connects TRBV18 to TRBJ1-1, with D hard to call. The V and J ends lost 5 bases and 2 bases respectively, with 9 bases between them. In germline, CDR1 is KGHSH, CDR2 LQKENI. The CDR3 runs 13 residues. This CDR3 is CASSTLDNTEAFF. Here the CDR3 DNA reads TGTGCCAGCTCAACGCTAGACAACACTGAAGCTTTCTTT.

The rearrangement links TRBV5-4 to TRBJ2-7; 7 nucleotides match TRBD1. J gave up 4 bases and V 4 bases, and 5 bases lay outside the gene matches. The CDR3 contains 13 residues. Germline V gene lookup returns CDR1 SGHNT and CDR2 YYREEE (reference sequence). The DNA for the CDR3 is TGTGCCAGCAGCGGGGGACAGCTTTACGAGCAGTACTTC. It yields the protein CASSGGQLYEQYF.